The 7 T cell receptor beta chains presented below share a single source sample, sequenced in a study of T-cell reconstitution after alpha-beta-depleted transplantation in children. As it was prepared, the TCRbeta library received unique molecular identifiers. TCRdb re-called the PCR reads with MiXCR, one entry per CDR3 protein. The repertoire has 250,000 to 400,000 distinct CDR3 sequences, around 20% of them found once; the top ten carry 9.5% to 12%. The source was PBMCs, mostly from graft donor cells, collected 180 days after TCRalphabeta/CD19-depleted stem cell transplant. These receptors were obtained from a male patient younger than 18 who had a stem cell transplant for acute lymphoblastic leukemia, so the T cells may come from the graft donor.

V gene TRBV7-2 combines with J gene TRBJ2-7, with D tentatively TRBD2 (5 bases). Germline values: CDR1 SGHTA, CDR2 FQGNSA. This CDR3 has 14 amino acids. Trimming shortened V by 2 bases and J by 1 base, and 9 bases separated the two germline ends. The CDR3 spells CASSLNGGSYEQYF. The CDR3 nucleotides are TGTGCCAGCAGCTTAAATGGAGGTTCCTACGAGCAGTACTTC.

This clonotype was observed a handful of times. V gene TRBV15 combines with J gene TRBJ2-5, with 8 bases matching TRBD1. Per germline, CDR1 LNHNV and CDR2 YYDKDF (reference sequence). Unmatched junction bases numbered 8, after V lost 2 bases and J lost 3 bases. This CDR3 has 16 residues. The CDR3 protein is CATSRPRTGREETQYF. As DNA, the CDR3 is TGTGCCACCAGCAGACCCAGGACAGGGCGGGAAGAGACCCAGTACTTC.

The gene calls are TRBV5-1 and TRBJ2-1; the D gene is possibly TRBD2 (7 bases). The length of the CDR3 is 14 residues. CDR1 and CDR2 from the germline V gene are SGHRS and YFSETQ. The germline V and J ends were trimmed by 2 bases and 3 bases, with 9 bases remaining between them. The CDR3 bases are TGCGCCAGCAGCTTAGGGGGGGTCTACAATGAGCAGTTCTTC. Its protein product is CASSLGGVYNEQFF.

The chain has TRBV5-1 and TRBJ2-7; D might be TRBD1 (5 bases). The V end was cut by 0 bases, the J end by 3 bases, with 13 bases between. The CDR3 sequence is 15 residues long. Germline V gives CDR1 SGHRS, CDR2 YFSETQ. The CDR3 DNA sequence: TGCGCCAGCAGCTTGGCCGCAGGGTTCATCTACGAGCAGTACTTC. Its protein is CASSLAAGFIYEQYF.

The chain couples TRBV5-1 to TRBJ1-1; 10 nucleotides line up with TRBD1. CDR3 length equals 16 residues. V lost 0 bases to trimming and J lost 5 bases; unmatched junction nucleotides: 7. Per germline, CDR1 SGHRS and CDR2 YFSETQ. This CDR3 is CASSLGQGARGTEAFF. CDR3 nucleotides: TGCGCCAGCAGCTTGGGACAGGGGGCGCGAGGGACTGAAGCTTTCTTT.

The chain joins TRBV11-2 to TRBJ2-1; weak D call: TRBD2 (5 bases). The ends were cut back, 5 bases at V and 7 bases at J, with 15 bases in the middle. This CDR3 is 14 amino acids long. Germline values: CDR1 SGHAT, CDR2 FQNNGV. The CDR3 sequence is CASSLAAIRNEQFF. In DNA, the CDR3 is TGTGCCAGCAGCCTAGCCGCCATCAGGAATGAGCAGTTCTTC.

The table lists this clonotype with a few counts. This sequence joins TRBV7-2 and TRBJ2-1; weak D call: TRBD2 (5 bases). CDR1 and CDR2 from the germline V gene are SGHTA and FQGNSA. V lost 3 bases, J lost 5 bases, and 17 bases lay in between. CDR3 length: 16 residues. The CDR3 loop is CASSLVVLATHNEQFF. DNA for the CDR3: TGTGCCAGCAGCTTGGTGGTGCTAGCTACACACAATGAGCAGTTCTTC.